This TCR beta chain derives from a study of T cell responses to AZD1222 COVID-19 vaccine. Regarding the study as a whole: Dominant at 160-218 and 743-854, vaccine-associated CD4 TCRs also spanned spike. Among the donors, most were white British and more were female, and clonal diversity was possibly underestimated.

Profiling relied on immunoSEQ multiplex PCR, and the TCRdb table lists in-frame clones only, not all of them. The table has more than 65,000 clones, roughly 85% seen once. Germline loops: CDR1 SGHDT, CDR2 YYEEEE. This CDR3 contains 13 residues. V was cut by 0 bases and J by 4 bases, with 6 bases left in between. A note on this clone: Its antigen remains unknown.

The rearrangement links TRBV5-6 to TRBJ2-3; D gene uncertain. The starting material was peripheral blood, obtained 28 days after the second AZD1222 dose. The receptor comes from an adult who received the AZD1222 COVID-19 vaccine. The CDR3 DNA sequence: TGTGCCAGCAGCTTGGCAGGTGCAGATACGCAGTATTTT. This gives the protein CASSLAGADTQYF.